This entry features one TCR beta chain sequence. What it binds is unknown. The data were obtained in a study of T cell responses to AZD1222 COVID-19 vaccine. Study-wide points: Repertoires were sampled only after the peak T cell response.

Libraries were prepared by immunoSEQ multiplex PCR; TCRdb keeps only in-frame clonotypes and omits some of them. The sample consists of about 100,000 clones, about 88% of them appearing once. V lost 3 bases to trimming and J lost 6 bases; unmatched junction nucleotides: 7. The length of the CDR3 is 16 residues. Germline loops: CDR1 KGHSH, CDR2 LQKENI. Sequenced here: peripheral blood, sampled on day 0 of AZD1222 vaccination. This TCR was recovered from an adult in good health. This chain links TRBV18 with TRBJ2-1, with 11 bases aligning to TRBD2. The CDR3 region is CASSPTSGSIGNEQFF. In nucleotides, the CDR3 is TGTGCCAGCTCACCCACTAGCGGGAGTATTGGCAATGAGCAGTTCTTC.